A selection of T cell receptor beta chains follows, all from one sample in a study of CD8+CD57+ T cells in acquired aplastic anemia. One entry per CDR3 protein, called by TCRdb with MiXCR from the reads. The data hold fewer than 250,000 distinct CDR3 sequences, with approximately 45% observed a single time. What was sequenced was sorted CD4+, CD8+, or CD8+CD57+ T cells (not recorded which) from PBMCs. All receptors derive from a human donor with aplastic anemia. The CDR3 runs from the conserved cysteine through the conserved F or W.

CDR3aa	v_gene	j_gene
CAGTGPPGTGELFF	TRBV7-9	TRBJ2-2
CASSDGASGAGQETQYF	TRBV6-1	TRBJ2-5
CASSSHGAPAEAFF	TRBV5-1	TRBJ1-1
CSAQGESDSNYGYTF	TRBV29-1	TRBJ1-2
CASSWGTTRDTQYF	TRBV5-6	TRBJ2-3
CASSRGTGANRSNQPQHF	TRBV19	TRBJ1-5
CASSLDFSGLAGSGNEQFF	TRBV7-9	TRBJ2-1
CASSQGRHARHLDTEAFF	TRBV4-2	TRBJ1-1
CASSPPGRSFTDTQYF	TRBV18	TRBJ2-3
CSAIPDTQYF	TRBV20-1	TRBJ2-3
CASSLDFF	TRBV7-9	TRBJ1-1
CASSATAGANVLTF	TRBV9	TRBJ2-6
CASSLGPLEYF	TRBV7-9	TRBJ2-5
CSVDGAAGEQYF	TRBV29-1	TRBJ2-7
CASSLGPLAGAVYNEQFF	TRBV7-9	TRBJ2-1